Listed below are T cell receptor beta chains from one sample, sequenced in a study of early T cells in non-severe SARS-CoV-2 infection. TCRdb itself ran the 5' RACE reads through MiXCR, one entry per CDR3 protein. The sample contains 75,000 to 90,000 distinct CDR3 sequences, 9.5% to 15% of which appear only once. Specimen: whole blood. These receptors all stem from an adult who was a healthcare worker with PCR-confirmed SARS-CoV-2 infection or an uninfected control (not recorded which). The CDR3 runs from the conserved cysteine through the conserved F or W. The order of the fields is D gene, clone size, J gene, V gene, CDR3 DNA, CDR3 protein. A D gene is named only where the DNA matches it firmly. Where a row states a size, it is once, few, many or the class of an expanded clone; other rows omit it.

D: TRBD2; size: few; J: TRBJ2-1; V: TRBV20-1; DNA: TGCAGTGCACCACGACCCCGGCTAGCGGGACCCTACAATGAGCAGTTCTTC; CDR3: CSAPRPRLAGPYNEQFF
D: .; size: few; J: TRBJ2-1; V: TRBV11-2; DNA: TGTGCCAGCAGCCCCCTTGGGAGCGGCAGGGATGAGCAGTTCTTC; CDR3: CASSPLGSGRDEQFF
D: TRBD2; size: many; J: TRBJ2-3; V: TRBV6-4; DNA: TGTGCCAGCAGTCCGTCTAGCGGAAACACAGATACGCAGTATTTT; CDR3: CASSPSSGNTDTQYF
D: .; size: many; J: TRBJ2-5; V: TRBV3-1; DNA: TGTGCCAGCAGCCAAGGGGAGACCCAGTACTTC; CDR3: CASSQGETQYF
D: TRBD1; size: .; J: TRBJ2-7; V: TRBV20-1; DNA: TGCAGTGCGGGACAGGGTGCCGAGCAGTACTTC; CDR3: CSAGQGAEQYF
D: TRBD2; size: many; J: TRBJ2-1; V: TRBV19; DNA: TGTGCCAGTAGTGACGCCAGGACTAGCGGGAGAAGGTATGAGCAGTTCTTC; CDR3: CASSDARTSGRRYEQFF
D: .; size: .; J: TRBJ2-3; V: TRBV24-1; DNA: TGTGCCACCAGTGTCGGGGGCCTAGATACGCAGTATTTT; CDR3: CATSVGGLDTQYF
D: .; size: .; J: TRBJ2-2; V: TRBV6-2/TRBV6-3; DNA: TGTGCCAGCACACGATCCGGGGAGCTGTTTTTT; CDR3: CASTRSGELFF
D: TRBD1; size: many; J: TRBJ2-7; V: TRBV6-5; DNA: TGTGCCAGCAGTTACTCGGACAGGGGCCCCTACGAGCAGTACTTC; CDR3: CASSYSDRGPYEQYF
D: .; size: .; J: TRBJ1-1; V: TRBV24-1; DNA: TGTGCCACCAGTGATGACGCGAACACTGAAGCTTTCTTT; CDR3: CATSDDANTEAFF
D: .; size: many; J: TRBJ1-1; V: TRBV29-1; DNA: TGCAGCGTTGGAAAGGAGAACACTGAAGCTTTCTTT; CDR3: CSVGKENTEAFF
D: .; size: once; J: TRBJ1-2; V: TRBV28; DNA: TGTGCCAGCAGTTTAAGCCAGGCGAGGGGCTACACCTTC; CDR3: CASSLSQARGYTF
D: .; size: few; J: TRBJ2-1; V: TRBV12-3/TRBV12-4; DNA: TGTGCCAGCAGTTTAGCGGGGGGAGGTAATGAGCAGTTCTTC; CDR3: CASSLAGGGNEQFF
D: .; size: few; J: TRBJ2-3; V: TRBV6-5; DNA: TGTGCCAGCAGTTCAAACAGGGGGGGTGGCACAGATACGCAGTATTTT; CDR3: CASSSNRGGGTDTQYF
D: .; size: few; J: TRBJ2-2; V: TRBV2; DNA: TGTGCCAGCAGCGTCGGTGGCAGCCTCAACACCGGGGAGCTGTTTTTT; CDR3: CASSVGGSLNTGELFF
D: .; size: .; J: TRBJ2-2; V: TRBV7-2; DNA: TGTGCCAGCAGCCGGTTCACGGGGATTAACACCGGGGAGCTGTTTTTT; CDR3: CASSRFTGINTGELFF
D: .; size: few; J: TRBJ1-1; V: TRBV7-9; DNA: TGTGCCAGCAAGGGACAACCGAACACTGAAGCTTTCTTT; CDR3: CASKGQPNTEAFF
D: .; size: few; J: TRBJ1-2; V: TRBV6-2/TRBV6-3; DNA: TGTGCCAGCAGTTATCACGGCGTGAACTATGGCTACACCTTC; CDR3: CASSYHGVNYGYTF
D: .; size: few; J: TRBJ1-2; V: TRBV9; DNA: TGTGCCAGCAGCCTATCCTCAGGCCCCGTCTATGGCTACACCTTC; CDR3: CASSLSSGPVYGYTF
D: TRBD1; size: many; J: TRBJ1-1; V: TRBV28; DNA: TGTGCCAGCAGTTCCCGGACAGGGGATGAAGCTTTCTTT; CDR3: CASSSRTGDEAFF
D: .; size: many; J: TRBJ2-7; V: TRBV28; DNA: TGTGCCAGCAGTTTAGCAGGGCTGTACGAGCAGTACTTC; CDR3: CASSLAGLYEQYF
D: .; size: many; J: TRBJ2-7; V: TRBV3-1; DNA: TGTGCCAGCAGCCAAGTAAGCATAACCTACGAGCAGTACTTC; CDR3: CASSQVSITYEQYF
D: .; size: .; J: TRBJ2-2; V: TRBV5-1; DNA: TGCGCCAGCAGCTTCGACAACGGGGAGCTGTTTTTT; CDR3: CASSFDNGELFF
D: .; size: .; J: TRBJ2-1; V: TRBV29-1; DNA: TGCAGCGCGGGGGACTTTTACAATGAGCAGTTCTTC; CDR3: CSAGDFYNEQFF
D: .; size: many; J: TRBJ2-7; V: TRBV18; DNA: TGTGCCAGCTCACCAAGTCAGGACGAGCAGTACTTC; CDR3: CASSPSQDEQYF
D: .; size: few; J: TRBJ1-5; V: TRBV12-3/TRBV12-4; DNA: TGTGCCAGCAGCACAGGGAGCTATAGCAATCAGCCCCAGCATTTT; CDR3: CASSTGSYSNQPQHF
D: TRBD2; size: many; J: TRBJ2-3; V: TRBV20-1; DNA: TGCAGTGTGCCAGCGGGAAGGACAGATACGCAGTATTTT; CDR3: CSVPAGRTDTQYF
D: .; size: many; J: TRBJ2-6; V: TRBV5-4; DNA: TGTGCCAGCGCCCTAGGAACGTCTGGGGCCAACGTCCTGACTTTC; CDR3: CASALGTSGANVLTF
D: .; size: few; J: TRBJ1-1; V: TRBV5-1; DNA: TGCGCCAGCAGCTTCGACAGGTCGGAAGCTTTCTTT; CDR3: CASSFDRSEAFF
D: .; size: .; J: TRBJ2-2; V: TRBV5-1; DNA: TGCGCCAGCAGCTTCGGAGAGACCGGGGAGCTGTTTTTT; CDR3: CASSFGETGELFF
D: TRBD1; size: few; J: TRBJ2-1; V: TRBV15; DNA: TGTGCCACCAGCGGCAACAGGGGTTGGGATGAGCAGTTCTTC; CDR3: CATSGNRGWDEQFF